Listed here is a single TCR beta chain. CDR3 length equals 15 residues. Losses at the gene ends were 1 base for V and 2 bases for J; bases not matched to a gene: 3. CDR1 is LGHDT, CDR2 YNNKEL, per germline (reference sequence). Per the study methods: Reference gene primers were amplified, and this amplification served to estimate nucleated cell counts. Here immunoSEQ multiplex PCR was the method, and the copy in TCRdb shows in-frame clones only, minus some. D and trimming were read from the DNA, whereas the V and J calls and clone size are those reported in that table. The repertoire has tens of thousands of clones, more than 80% of them found once; the top ten carry 3.5% to 5%. The data originate from a study of blood T cell repertoires in COVID-19. Background on the study: Sites in the United States, Italy and Spain provided acute and convalescent COVID-19 samples. In each case, the material was cDNA or gDNA derived from T cells, B-cell-depleted T cells, or PBMCs.

Sequencing was performed on peripheral blood. This chain links TRBV3-1 (or the pseudogene TRBV3-2) with TRBJ2-7; TRBD2 matches 9 bases. The clonotype was recovered from a man between 60 and 75 years old with acute or convalescent COVID-19. In DNA, the CDR3 is TGTGCCAGCAGCCAAGCGACTAGCGGACCCTACGAGCAGTACTTC. Encoded protein: CASSQATSGPYEQYF.